This T cell receptor (beta chain) was obtained from a study of human T cells and chemical hapten exposure. Overall study context: Cases of alopecia areata, totalis or universalis occurred in a predominantly female patient group.

Documented time point: pre-sensitization, week 0. As to treatment: therapeutic diphenylcyclopropenone sensitization with weekly scalp DPC. Blood draws preceded each patch test application. TCRdb processed the RACE reads anew with MiXCR; each CDR3 protein has one entry. Of approximately 60,000 distinct CDR3 sequences listed, around 11% are singletons. In this sample, this clonotype turned up many times. The germline V gene encodes CDR1 MNHNY and CDR2 SVGAGI (reference sequence). V was clipped by 5 bases and J by 4 bases; unmatched bases: 7. This CDR3 comprises 18 residues. The rearrangement joins TRBV6-6 to TRBJ2-2, with 16 nucleotides matching TRBD2. The receptor comes from a woman aged 40 to 50 with alopecia areata. Some clones in this sample may be carry-over from other donors' samples. Here the sequenced sample was whole blood, taken in connection with sensitization to the hapten diphenylcyclopropenone (DPC). CDR3 in DNA: TGTGCCAGCAGTGACCTCGGGACTAGCGGGAGGGGCACCGGGGAGCTGTTTTTT. Amino acids: CASSDLGTSGRGTGELFF.